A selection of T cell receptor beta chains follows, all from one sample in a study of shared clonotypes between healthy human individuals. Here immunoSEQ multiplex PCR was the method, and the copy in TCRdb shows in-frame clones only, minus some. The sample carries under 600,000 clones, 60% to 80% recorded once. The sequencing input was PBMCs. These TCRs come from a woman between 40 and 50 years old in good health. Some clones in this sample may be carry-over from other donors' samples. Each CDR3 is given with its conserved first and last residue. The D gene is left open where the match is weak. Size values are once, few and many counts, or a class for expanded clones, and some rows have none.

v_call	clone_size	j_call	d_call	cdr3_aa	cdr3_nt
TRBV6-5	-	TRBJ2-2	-	CASSSRHSNTGELFF	TGTGCCAGCAGTTCGCGACACTCGAACACCGGGGAGCTGTTTTTT
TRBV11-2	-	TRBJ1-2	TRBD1	CASSYGTGSDGYTF	TGTGCCAGCAGCTACGGGACAGGGTCGGATGGCTACACCTTC
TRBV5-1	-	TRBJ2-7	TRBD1	CASSFLGQGEGQYF	TGCGCCAGCAGCTTCCTGGGACAGGGCGAAGGGCAGTACTTC
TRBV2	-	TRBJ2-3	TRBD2	CASSGPWTSGTDTQYF	TGTGCCAGCAGTGGCCCTTGGACTAGCGGGACAGATACGCAGTATTTT
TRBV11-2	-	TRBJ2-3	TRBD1	CASSPGTGHTDTQYF	TGTGCCAGCAGCCCCGGGACAGGTCACACAGATACGCAGTATTTT
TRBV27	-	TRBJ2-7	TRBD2	CASSSHSGMIYEQYF	TGTGCCAGCAGTTCACATAGCGGGATGATCTACGAGCAGTACTTC
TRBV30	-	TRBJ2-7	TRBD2	CAWSSKLAGGDEQYF	TGTGCCTGGAGCTCCAAACTAGCGGGAGGTGATGAGCAGTACTTC
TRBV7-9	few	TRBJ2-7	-	CASSLADREQYF	TGTGCCAGCAGCTTAGCGGACCGCGAGCAGTACTTC
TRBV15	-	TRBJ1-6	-	CATSRRDPNNSPLHF	TGTGCCACCAGCCGCCGGGACCCGAACAATTCACCCCTCCACTTT
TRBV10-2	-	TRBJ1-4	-	CASSVYRDEKLFF	TGCGCCAGCAGTGTTTACAGGGACGAAAAACTGTTTTTT
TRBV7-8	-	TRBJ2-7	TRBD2	CASSQIIAGSYEQYF	TGTGCCAGCAGCCAGATAATAGCGGGGTCTTACGAGCAGTACTTC
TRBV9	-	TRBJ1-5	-	CASSGDLNSNQPQHF	TGTGCCAGCAGCGGGGATCTAAATAGCAATCAGCCCCAGCATTTT
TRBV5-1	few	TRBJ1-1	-	CASSPGRGMNTEAFF	TGCGCCAGCAGCCCTGGACGGGGCATGAACACTGAAGCTTTCTTT
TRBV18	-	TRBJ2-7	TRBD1	CASSPGTATYEQYF	TGTGCCAGCTCACCAGGGACAGCTACCTACGAGCAGTACTTC
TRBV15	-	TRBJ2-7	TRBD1	CATSRDGGQSYEQYF	TGTGCCACCAGCAGAGATGGGGGACAGTCCTACGAGCAGTACTTC
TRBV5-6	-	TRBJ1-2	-	CASSRWSVKVYGYTF	TGTGCCAGCAGTCGGTGGTCGGTCAAAGTCTATGGCTACACCTTC
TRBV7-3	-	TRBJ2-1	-	CASSSDSSSYNEQFF	TGTGCCAGCAGCTCGGACTCTAGCTCCTACAATGAGCAGTTCTTC
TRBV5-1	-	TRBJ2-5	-	CASSPQGLETQYF	TGCGCCAGCAGCCCGCAGGGATTGGAGACCCAGTACTTC
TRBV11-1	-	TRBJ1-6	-	CASSSRDRLSPLHF	TGTGCCAGCAGCTCGAGAGACCGTCTCTCACCCCTCCACTTT
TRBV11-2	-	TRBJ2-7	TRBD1	CASSPRTGAYEQYF	TGTGCCAGCAGCCCAAGGACAGGGGCATACGAGCAGTACTTC
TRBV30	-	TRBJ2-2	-	CAWSVKGAGELFF	TGTGCCTGGAGTGTAAAGGGAGCCGGGGAGCTGTTTTTT
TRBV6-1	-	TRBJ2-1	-	CASRSLPSSYNEQFF	TGTGCCAGCCGCTCTCTTCCGAGCTCCTACAATGAGCAGTTCTTC
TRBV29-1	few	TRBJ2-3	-	CSVDEENTDTQYF	TGCAGCGTTGACGAGGAAAACACAGATACGCAGTATTTT
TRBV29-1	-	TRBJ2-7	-	CSVEYGVISGKQYF	TGCAGCGTCGAATATGGGGTTATAAGTGGGAAGCAGTACTTC
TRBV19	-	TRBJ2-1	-	CASARGGPYNEQFF	TGTGCCAGTGCGCGGGGCGGGCCCTACAATGAGCAGTTCTTC
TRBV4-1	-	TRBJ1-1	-	CASSHYYRAPGVNTEAFF	TGCGCCAGCAGCCACTATTACAGGGCCCCGGGGGTTAACACTGAAGCTTTCTTT
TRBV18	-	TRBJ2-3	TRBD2	CASSEGLDNTDTQYF	TGTGCCAGCTCCGAGGGACTAGATAACACAGATACGCAGTATTTT
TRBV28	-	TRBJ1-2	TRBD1	CASSSDRGKYDRDGYTF	TGTGCCAGCAGTTCTGACAGGGGGAAATACGACCGGGATGGCTACACCTTC
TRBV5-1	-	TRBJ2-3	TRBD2	CASSLWSSGSADTQYF	TGCGCCAGCAGCTTGTGGTCTAGCGGGAGTGCAGATACGCAGTATTTT
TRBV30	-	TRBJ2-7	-	CAWSGGPGEQYF	TGTGCCTGGAGTGGCGGCCCCGGGGAGCAGTACTTC
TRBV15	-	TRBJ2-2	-	CATSRGEADTGELFF	TGTGCCACCAGCAGAGGGGAAGCAGACACCGGGGAGCTGTTTTTT
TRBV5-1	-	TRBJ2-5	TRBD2	CASSISGSMDETQYF	TGCGCCAGCAGCATTAGCGGGAGTATGGACGAGACCCAGTACTTC